This is a list of T cell receptor beta chains from one sample in a study. TCRdb recomputed calls from the RT-PCR reads with MiXCR, one row per CDR3 protein. Of about 700,000 distinct CDR3 sequences in the sample, approximately 15% were seen once. What was sequenced was memory CD4+ T cells from blood. These receptor sequences come from a female donor in good health, serving as a healthy control. Both conserved end residues are trimmed from each CDR3.

len	j_gene	v_gene	CDR3aa
12	TRBJ2-7	TRBV5-4	ASSPGGISYEQY
14	TRBJ2-1	TRBV20-1	SARGTRGLADNEQF
13	TRBJ2-3	TRBV6-1	ASTRGLASTDTQY
16	TRBJ2-1	TRBV24-1	ATSDPPGGRGSYNEQF
14	TRBJ2-7	TRBV20-1	SAPWNGPISSYEQY
12	TRBJ2-3	TRBV5-1	ASSHEGGTDTQY
12	TRBJ2-5	TRBV7-7	ASSASGPLKTQY
11	TRBJ1-4	TRBV6-5	ASRDSRREKLF
12	TRBJ1-6	TRBV7-2	ASSLGQRRSPLH
11	TRBJ1-2	TRBV5-6	ASISGVQRGYT
14	TRBJ2-2	TRBV30	AWNPTGGANTGELF
13	TRBJ1-1	TRBV10-3	ATQAQQRPSTEAF
14	TRBJ2-5	TRBV4-3	ASSQDLVGGQETQY
10	TRBJ2-3	TRBV6-1	ASSEAVGTQY
15	TRBJ2-7	TRBV20-1	SAPRPGTSGNSYEQY
13	TRBJ2-3	TRBV20-1	SAPFGLAGGNEQY
14	TRBJ2-1	TRBV14	ASSGRPGLAGNEQF
13	TRBJ1-1	TRBV12-3/TRBV12-4	ASSLYGGKNTEAF
12	TRBJ1-5	TRBV7-8	ASSLTQGGQPQL
18	TRBJ2-1	TRBV7-6	ASSPRPQRLREASYNEQF
13	TRBJ2-2	TRBV7-2	ASSLMAGNTGELF
14	TRBJ2-7	TRBV28	ASSFGSGRALYEQY
12	TRBJ2-1	TRBV28	ASSGQPSYNEQF
12	TRBJ2-3	TRBV11-3	ASSLGHLGDTQY
13	TRBJ1-2	TRBV7-8	ASTQGGGRNYGYT
12	TRBJ1-6	TRBV20-1	SATRDTGDSPLH
12	TRBJ1-1	TRBV12-3/TRBV12-4	ASRWDPQNTEAF
13	TRBJ2-7	TRBV6-5	ASSYRTGGGYEQY
12	TRBJ2-3	TRBV5-5	ASSLQGRADTQY
11	TRBJ1-2	TRBV5-1	ASSLSDTYGYT
14	TRBJ2-7	TRBV7-2	ASSLDRRTSLYEQY
13	TRBJ1-5	TRBV7-2	ASSPMLGPNQPQH
14	TRBJ2-1	TRBV5-1	ASSLMVDTHYNEQF
12	TRBJ1-2	TRBV7-2	ASSPGVDRLDYT
12	TRBJ1-2	TRBV15	ATSTRTGADGYT
11	TRBJ2-7	TRBV10-3	AISEGQGYEQY
14	TRBJ2-1	TRBV9	ASSAGGLSTTGEQF
11	TRBJ1-1	TRBV12-3/TRBV12-4	ASSGQMRTEAF
14	TRBJ2-1	TRBV7-6	ASTLASAGHYNEQF
13	TRBJ1-5	TRBV7-8	ASSPGKGNNQPQH
12	TRBJ1-4	TRBV3-1	ASSQFGGNEKLF
14	TRBJ1-5	TRBV28	ASSLLTGLSNQPQH
16	TRBJ2-2	TRBV7-2	ASSLGAWAGVDTGELF
11	TRBJ1-1	TRBV6-2/TRBV6-3	ASRQRRDTEAF
13	TRBJ2-7	TRBV20-1	SAPRGLAGVGEQY
11	TRBJ1-4	TRBV5-1	ASKYPGSEKLF
11	TRBJ2-1	TRBV20-1	SALETGRNEQF
12	TRBJ1-5	TRBV20-1	SAGPGPPQKPQH